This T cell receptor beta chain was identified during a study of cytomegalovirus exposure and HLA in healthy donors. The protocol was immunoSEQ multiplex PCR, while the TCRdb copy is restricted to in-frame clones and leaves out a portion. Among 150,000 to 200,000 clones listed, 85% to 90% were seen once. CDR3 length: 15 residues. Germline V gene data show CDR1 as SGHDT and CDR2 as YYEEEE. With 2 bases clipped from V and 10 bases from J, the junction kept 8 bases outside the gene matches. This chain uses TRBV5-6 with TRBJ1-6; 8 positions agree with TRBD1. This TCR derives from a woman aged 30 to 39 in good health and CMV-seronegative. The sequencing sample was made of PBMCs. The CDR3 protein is CASSLRTGQGSPLHF. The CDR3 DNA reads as TGTGCCAGCAGCTTAAGGACAGGGCAAGGGTCACCCCTCCACTTT.